This T cell receptor beta chain was identified during a study of blood T cell repertoires in COVID-19. Sequenced by immunoSEQ multiplex PCR; TCRdb stores in-frame clones only, minus some. Here the sample spans 100,000 or so clones, just over 90% being singletons. Germline CDR1 reads WSHSY; CDR2 reads SAAADI. The length of the CDR3 is 15 residues. Trimming pared 0 bases from V and 0 bases from J, leaving 8 bases between. The V call is TRBV10-2, the J call TRBJ1-1; D might be TRBD1 (6 bases). This sequence originates from a man aged 60-69 years with acute or convalescent COVID-19. Specimen: peripheral blood. DNA of the CDR3: TGCGCCAGCAGTGAGTCCTACAGGGTGAACACTGAAGCTTTCTTT. This codes for CASSESYRVNTEAFF.